This entry lists 29 T cell receptor beta chains sequenced from one sample in a study of blood T cell repertoires in COVID-19. Only in-frame clones appear in the TCRdb table, and some are missing; sequencing was by immunoSEQ multiplex PCR. The sample carries under 250,000 clones, around nine tenths recorded once. What was sequenced was peripheral blood. These receptors were taken from a woman aged 55 to 70 who had recovered from COVID-19.

V is TRBV5-5 and J is TRBJ2-5; D unresolved. The germline V and J ends were trimmed by 0 bases and 0 bases, with 9 bases remaining between them. The V gene's germline CDR1 is SGHKS and CDR2 YYEKEE (reference sequence). CDR3 length: 15 amino acids. The CDR3 here is CASSLATEYQETQYF. The CDR3 bases are TGTGCCAGCAGCTTGGCCACAGAGTACCAAGAGACCCAGTACTTC.

This chain links TRBV6-5 with TRBJ1-1; D remains unclear. Germline V gene data show CDR1 as MNHEY and CDR2 as SVGAGI. V shed 5 bases and J shed 9 bases, with 7 bases lying between them. This CDR3 region has 10 residues. CDR3 DNA sequence: TGTGCCAGCAGTAATCTAAAAGCTTTCTTT. It is translated as CASSNLKAFF.

The chain carries TRBV19 and TRBJ1-6, with 8 bases fitting TRBD1. The length of the CDR3 is 16 residues. CDR1 is LNHDA, CDR2 SQIVND, per germline (reference sequence). Trimming cost V 3 bases and J 6 bases; bases outside gene matches: 7. This chain's CDR3 is CASSIQGAGGNSPLHF. CDR3 sequence (DNA): TGTGCCAGTAGTATTCAGGGGGCAGGTGGTAATTCACCCCTCCACTTT.

The V gene is TRBV7-9, the J gene TRBJ2-7, with 8 bases lining up with TRBD1. V was clipped by 5 bases and J by 5 bases; unmatched bases: 8. The CDR3 runs 14 residues. CDR1 is SEHNR and CDR2 is FQNEAQ in the germline V gene (reference sequence). The DNA of the CDR3 is TGTGCCAGCAGCCCCCTGGACAGGGCCCACGAGCAGTACTTC. Protein: CASSPLDRAHEQYF.

The rearrangement links TRBV4-3 to TRBJ2-5; no reliable D call. This CDR3 is 13 amino acids long. V was clipped by 0 bases and J by 9 bases, with 11 bases between them. CDR1 is LGHNA, CDR2 YSLEER, per germline. In nucleotides, the CDR3 is TGCGCCAGCAGCCAAGAACTGCGGAGTCCCCAGTACTTC. Translated, it gives CASSQELRSPQYF.

The chain employs TRBV7-9 and TRBJ1-2; no definite D call. Germline V CDR1 and CDR2: SEHNR, FQNEAQ (reference sequence). The ends were cut back, 1 base at V and 7 bases at J, with 10 bases in the middle. This CDR3 is built from 13 residues. CDR3 bases: TGTGCCAGCAGCTTAGAGGCGGTGGGTGGCTACACCTTC. It encodes CASSLEAVGGYTF.

The V gene is TRBV13, the J gene TRBJ1-6; tentatively, D is TRBD1 (5 bases). V was cut by 0 bases and J by 4 bases, with 16 bases left in between. CDR1 PRHDT and CDR2 FYEKMQ come from the germline V gene (reference sequence). The CDR3 is 18 amino acids. CDR3 DNA: TGTGCCAGCAGCTTAGGCCTGGGGCAGGGCCCATATAATTCACCCCTCCACTTT. This translates into CASSLGLGQGPYNSPLHF. Full variable domain (missing parts from reference TRBV13 and TRBJ1-6): AAGVIQSPRHLIKEKRETATLKCYPIPRHDTVYWYQQGPGQDPQFLISFYEKMQSDKGSIPDRFSAQQFSDYHSELNMSSLELGDSALYFCASSLGLGQGPYNSPLHFGNGTRLTVT.

This chain links TRBV27 with TRBJ2-5; D remains ambiguous. V was shortened by 5 bases and J by 2 bases, with 9 bases between the two germline ends. Looked up from germline, CDR1 is MNHEY and CDR2 is SMNVEV (reference sequence). This CDR3 region has 13 residues. CDR3 sequence (DNA): TGTGCCAGCAGTGCACAAAATCAAGAGACCCAGTACTTC. Amino acids: CASSAQNQETQYF.

This clone was seen a single time. The rearrangement uses TRBV6-2 or TRBV6-3 and TRBJ1-1; D remains unclear. Trimming stripped 5 bases from V and 1 base from J, with 14 bases between. Germline V gives CDR1 MNHEY, CDR2 SVGEGT. This CDR3 has 15 amino acids. CDR3 residues: CASSLMSDTNTEAFF. CDR3 sequence (DNA): TGTGCCAGCAGTCTAATGTCAGACACGAACACTGAAGCTTTCTTT.

J is TRBJ2-1 and V is TRBV7-2; 9 positions agree with TRBD2. The CDR3 has 15 residues. Germline-derived CDR1 and CDR2 are SGHTA and FQGNSA. Germline trimming cut 2 bases from V and 7 bases from J; bases unmatched to any gene: 6. The CDR3 loop reads CASSLSAGGQNEQFF. CDR3 coding DNA: TGTGCCAGCAGCTTAAGCGCGGGGGGGCAGAATGAGCAGTTCTTC.

This rearrangement joins TRBV7-2 to TRBJ2-7; 9 nucleotides match TRBD1. This CDR3 is built from 15 residues. V was pared by 5 bases and J by 2 bases, with 7 bases of the junction left unmatched. The germline gives CDR1 SGHTA, CDR2 FQGNSA. Here the CDR3 reads CASSLGTGNTYEQYF. The CDR3 DNA follows: TGTGCCAGCAGCCTGGGGACAGGGAACACCTACGAGCAGTACTTC. Complete variable domain (other parts from reference TRBV7-2 and TRBJ2-7): GAGVSQSPSNKVTEKGKDVELRCDPISGHTALYWYRQSLGQGLEFLIYFQGNSAPDKSGLPSDRFSAERTGGSVSTLTIQRTQQEDSAVYLCASSLGTGNTYEQYFGPGTRLTVT.

V is TRBV5-1 and J is TRBJ2-5; tentatively, D is TRBD1 (6 bases). The CDR3 contains 14 residues. Trimming removed 2 bases from V and 1 base from J, with 9 bases in between. CDR1 is SGHRS and CDR2 is YFSETQ in the germline V gene. Here the CDR3 DNA reads TGCGCCAGCAGCTTAACAGGGTCCCAAGAGACCCAGTACTTC. It encodes CASSLTGSQETQYF.

The CDR3 sequence: CASRIAGERAKQYF. The CDR3 DNA follows: TGTGCCAGCAGGATAGCGGGGGAGAGGGCGAAGCAGTACTTC. V gene TRBV6-5 combines with J gene TRBJ2-7; TRBD2 matches at 9 bases. Germline V gene sequence: CDR1 MNHEY, CDR2 SVGAGI. CDR3 length: 14 amino acids. V gave up 6 bases and J gave up 8 bases; unmatched junction bases: 11.

This sequence joins TRBV5-5 and TRBJ1-1; possible D gene TRBD1, 5 bases. Germline V CDR1 and CDR2: SGHKS, YYEKEE (reference sequence). Deletions cut 2 bases from V and 5 bases from J, with 10 bases between. The CDR3 sequence is 13 residues long. The CDR3 coding sequence is TGTGCCAGCAGCTTCAGGGAATGGACTGAAGCTTTCTTT. Encoded protein: CASSFREWTEAFF. The complete variable domain, with remaining parts taken from reference TRBV5-5 and TRBJ1-1, reads DAGVTQSPTHLIKTRGQQVTLRCSPISGHKSVSWYQQVLGQGPQFIFQYYEKEERGRGNFPDRFSARQFPNYSSELNVNALLLGDSALYLCASSFREWTEAFFGQGTRLTVV.

The chain carries TRBV7-8 and TRBJ2-5; 7 bases fit TRBD1. The junction had 6 bases not matched to a gene; V was cut back by 1 base and J by 4 bases. The CDR3 has 15 amino acids. Per germline, CDR1 SGHVS and CDR2 FQNEAQ. The CDR3 nucleotides are TGTGCCAGCAGCTTAGGGGTAGGGGGCGGAGAGACCCAGTACTTC. As protein: CASSLGVGGGETQYF.

The chain links TRBV30 to TRBJ2-7; the D is unclear. The germline CDR1 and CDR2 sequences are GTSNPN and SVGIG (reference sequence). V shed 5 bases and J shed 5 bases, with 16 bases lying between them. This CDR3 comprises 13 residues. CDR3 in amino acids: CAWEARRTHEQYF. The CDR3 region has the DNA TGTGCCTGGGAAGCAAGGAGAACCCACGAGCAGTACTTC.

The gene calls are TRBV5-1 and TRBJ2-3; weak D call: TRBD2 (5 bases). Trimming cost V 4 bases and J 0 bases, with 12 bases left between them. Germline V lookup: CDR1 SGHRS, CDR2 YFSETQ. This CDR3 has 15 amino acids. CDR3 nucleotides: TGCGCCAGCAGCCCGAGGGAATTTAGCACAGATACGCAGTATTTT. It specifies CASSPREFSTDTQYF.

Comment on this clone: Other DNA sequences in this sample translate to the same CDR3. The chain has TRBV24-1 and TRBJ2-5; TRBD1 might be the D (6 bases). CDR3 length: 13 amino acids. Germline values: CDR1 KGHDR, CDR2 SFDVKD. V lost 7 bases to trimming and J lost 5 bases, with 13 bases between them. Here the CDR3 DNA reads TGTGCCACCAGGAAAACAGGGACCGAGACCCAGTACTTC. This translates into CATRKTGTETQYF.

The CDR3 sequence: CATSVLPGGDYGYTF. The DNA of the CDR3 is TGTGCCACCAGTGTCTTGCCAGGGGGCGACTATGGCTACACCTTC. The chain is built from TRBV24-1 and TRBJ1-2; 8 bases agree with TRBD1. Germline V gives CDR1 KGHDR, CDR2 SFDVKD. This CDR3 is 15 amino acids long. V shed 5 bases and J 3 bases; nucleotides not matched to a gene: 7.

V usage is TRBV6-5 and J usage is TRBJ2-1; maybe TRBD1 (6 bases). Germline assignment: CDR1 MNHEY and CDR2 SVGAGI. CDR3 length: 14 residues. V dropped 1 base and J dropped 5 bases, with 9 bases sitting between them. The CDR3 spells CASSYFRDNNEQFF. The CDR3 DNA follows: TGTGCCAGCAGTTACTTCCGGGACAACAATGAGCAGTTCTTC.

The genes are TRBV29-1 and TRBJ2-2, with 7 bases that match TRBD2. The CDR3 totals 14 residues. The junction had 7 bases not matched to a gene; V was cut back by 3 bases and J by 6 bases. The germline CDR1 and CDR2 sequences are SQVTM and ANQGSEA. The DNA for the CDR3 is TGCAGCGTTGAGGCAGGGAGGGACGCCGGGGAGCTGTTTTTT. Its translation is CSVEAGRDAGELFF.

The rearrangement links TRBV4-3 to TRBJ2-1, with 8 nucleotides matching TRBD2. Germline CDR1 LGHNA, CDR2 YSLEER. V lost 2 bases, J lost 7 bases, and 10 bases stayed unmatched. The CDR3 totals 16 residues. CDR3 loop: CASSQRGGTQRNEQFF. DNA for the CDR3: TGCGCCAGCAGCCAACGCGGGGGGACTCAAAGGAATGAGCAGTTCTTC.

The chain couples TRBV6-5 to TRBJ2-7, with D tentatively TRBD2 (6 bases). V was cut by 7 bases and J by 0 bases, with 10 bases left in between. The CDR3 totals 13 residues. Germline V CDR1 and CDR2: MNHEY, SVGAGI. The CDR3 coding sequence is TGTGCCAGCAAGGAGGGAGTCTCCTACGAGCAGTACTTC. Its translation is CASKEGVSYEQYF.

This clone has a handful of counts. The chain combines TRBV5-6 with TRBJ2-1, with 11 bases lining up with TRBD1. The ends lost 3 bases at V and 7 bases at J; junction bases unmatched: 6. The CDR3 is 15 amino acids. The germline V gene has CDR1 SGHDT and CDR2 YYEEEE. CDR3 sequence (DNA): TGTGCCAGCAGCTCCGGACAGGGGGCATGGAATGAGCAGTTCTTC. Residues: CASSSGQGAWNEQFF.

The CDR3 DNA reads as TGTGCCAGCAGCCAATGGGCGAACACTGAAGCTTTCTTT. Protein sequence: CASSQWANTEAFF. V is TRBV7-2 and J is TRBJ1-1; no definite D call. This CDR3 is built from 13 residues. V was shortened by 5 bases and J by 1 base, with 8 bases between the two germline ends. The V gene's germline CDR1 is SGHTA and CDR2 FQGNSA.

This chain links TRBV6-2 or TRBV6-3 with TRBJ1-5; the match to TRBD1 covers 7 bases. Germline CDR1 is MNHEY and CDR2 is SVGEGT. The CDR3 consists of 18 residues. Losses at the gene ends were 3 bases for V and 4 bases for J; bases not matched to a gene: 15. Written as DNA, the CDR3 is TGTGCCAGCAGTTATTACAGGGGCCGCACTACCCTGAATCAGCCCCAGCATTTT. The encoded protein is CASSYYRGRTTLNQPQHF.

The chain recombines TRBV19 with TRBJ1-5, with 7 bases lining up with TRBD1. There are 17 residues in the CDR3. Germline V gene lookup returns CDR1 LNHDA and CDR2 SQIVND (reference sequence). V was clipped by 7 bases and J by 0 bases; unmatched bases: 12. The CDR3 DNA reads as TGTGCCAGTAATGCCCCGGGACAGCTCTATAGCAATCAGCCCCAGCATTTT. It codes for CASNAPGQLYSNQPQHF.

V and J are TRBV2 and TRBJ1-1; no reliable D call. From germline, CDR1 is SNHLY and CDR2 FYNNEI. V lost 5 bases and J lost 7, with 14 bases in between. This CDR3 has 13 residues. The CDR3 DNA reads as TGTGCCAGCAGTTACAACCGGGAGAGTGAAGCTTTCTTT. This translates into CASSYNRESEAFF.

This chain joins TRBV5-4 and TRBJ1-1; D is uncertain. The CDR3 is 15 amino acids. V was pared by 2 bases and J by 0 bases, with 11 bases between. Looked up from germline, CDR1 is SGHNT and CDR2 is YYREEE (reference sequence). The CDR3 loop reads CASSFFYSLNTEAFF. CDR3 nucleotide sequence: TGTGCCAGCAGCTTCTTCTACAGCCTGAACACTGAAGCTTTCTTT.